One sample yielded the 25 T cell receptor beta chains listed below, sequenced in a study of cytomegalovirus exposure and HLA in healthy donors. Both 60 Vbeta primers and 13 Jbeta primers went into the PCR. This table comes from immunoSEQ multiplex PCR, and its TCRdb copy is limited to in-frame clones, with some not included. Of about 110,000 clones in the sample, 70% to 85% were seen once. Sequenced sample: PBMCs. These receptors all come from a man in his sixties in good health and CMV-seronegative.

V is TRBV7-2 and J is TRBJ1-6; D is uncertain. Trimming removed 3 bases from V and 3 bases from J, with 9 bases in between. The CDR3 is made up of 15 amino acids. Per germline, CDR1 SGHTA and CDR2 FQGNSA. The CDR3 bases are TGTGCCAGCAGCTTGATCGCGGACTATAATTCACCCCTCCACTTT. This sequence encodes CASSLIADYNSPLHF.

The chain joins TRBV6-5 to TRBJ1-6; tentative D call: TRBD1 (5 bases). V was shortened by 0 bases and J by 6 bases, with 12 bases between the two germline ends. In germline, CDR1 is MNHEY, CDR2 SVGAGI. This CDR3 is built from 16 residues. CDR3 DNA: TGTGCCAGCAGTTACTCAGCGGGGCTCTCTAATTCACCCCTCCACTTT. Amino acid sequence: CASSYSAGLSNSPLHF.

This chain links TRBV6-1 with TRBJ2-7; maybe TRBD1 (6 bases). V was shortened by 2 bases and J by 0 bases, with 8 bases between the two germline ends. Germline V gene lookup returns CDR1 MNHNS and CDR2 SASEGT. CDR3 size: 14 residues. CDR3 amino acids: CASSELGASYEQYF. Here the CDR3 DNA reads TGTGCCAGCAGTGAACTGGGGGCCTCCTACGAGCAGTACTTC.

The chain employs TRBV5-1 and TRBJ1-1; maybe TRBD1 (6 bases). This CDR3 spans 14 amino acids. V lost 5 bases and J lost 2, with 13 bases in between. Germline V gene lookup returns CDR1 SGHRS and CDR2 YFSETQ. CDR3 residues: CASSYREGNTEAFF. CDR3 nucleotide sequence: TGCGCCAGCAGTTACAGGGAGGGCAACACTGAAGCTTTCTTT.

The V and J genes are TRBV21-1 and TRBJ2-2; no DNA check was done on the table's D call, TRBD1. TRBV21-1 is labeled a pseudogene. The CDR3 runs to 13 residues. In DNA, the CDR3 is TGTGCCAGCCAGGATATCGACACCGGGGAGCTGTTTTTT. Amino acid sequence: CASQDIDTGELFF.

This clone came up once. The chain combines TRBV19 with TRBJ2-1; D possibly corresponds to TRBD1 (5 bases). The germline V gene encodes CDR1 LNHDA and CDR2 SQIVND (reference sequence). Trimming stripped 1 base from V and 15 bases from J, with 13 bases between. The CDR3 is 12 residues long. In DNA form, the CDR3 reads TGTGCCAGTAGTATAGGAATAGGACAATGGTTCTTC. It yields the protein CASSIGIGQWFF.

The CDR3 coding sequence is TGCGCCAGCAGCTTGGGAACAGGGGAGAGCGGCTACACCTTC. Protein sequence: CASSLGTGESGYTF. This chain connects TRBV5-1 to TRBJ1-2; 7 nucleotides match TRBD1. The ends lost 0 bases at V and 8 bases at J; junction bases unmatched: 7. CDR1 SGHRS and CDR2 YFSETQ come from the germline V gene. The length of the CDR3 is 14 residues.

V usage is TRBV19 and J usage is TRBJ1-5, with 7 bases matching TRBD1. There are 18 residues in the CDR3. V trimming: 2 bases; J trimming: 2 bases; junction bases outside the gene matches: 12. The germline gives CDR1 LNHDA, CDR2 SQIVND (reference sequence). The CDR3 sequence is CASSIYRGNIFGNQPQHF. DNA for the CDR3: TGTGCCAGTAGTATATACAGGGGAAATATTTTCGGCAATCAGCCCCAGCATTTT. Filled out from reference TRBV19 and TRBJ1-5, the complete variable domain reads DGGITQSPKYLFRKEGQNVTLSCEQNLNHDAMYWYRQDPGQGLRLIYYSQIVNDFQKGDIAEGYSVSREKKESFPLTVTSAQKNPTAFYLCASSIYRGNIFGNQPQHFGDGTRLSIL.

This rearrangement joins TRBV4-2 to TRBJ1-1; weak D call: TRBD1 (5 bases). This CDR3 spans 14 amino acids. The germline V gene encodes CDR1 LGHNA and CDR2 YNFKEQ. V was cut by 1 base and J by 1 base, with 7 bases left in between. CDR3 loop: CASSQGGQNTEAFF. The CDR3 DNA reads as TGTGCCAGCAGCCAAGGTGGACAGAACACTGAAGCTTTCTTT.

This rearrangement joins TRBV5-1 to TRBJ2-2; perhaps TRBD2 as D (6 bases). Germline V CDR1 and CDR2: SGHRS, YFSETQ. CDR3 length: 15 residues. Trimming took off 7 bases at V and 3 bases at J, with 16 bases between the two ends. In DNA, the CDR3 is TGCGCCAGCTGTGAGGGACTCCCGGACACCGGGGAGCTGTTTTTT. Its translation: CASCEGLPDTGELFF.

V is TRBV7-3 and J is TRBJ2-2; 12 bases align to TRBD2. Trimming at V came to 5 bases and at J to 0 bases, leaving 13 bases not matched to a gene. CDR3 length: 20 amino acids. Germline values: CDR1 SGHTA, CDR2 FQGTGA. The CDR3 sequence: CASSLKLAGGLLANTGELFF. The CDR3 coding sequence is TGTGCCAGCAGCCTAAAACTAGCGGGGGGCCTTCTTGCGAACACCGGGGAGCTGTTTTTT.

V gene TRBV7-2 combines with J gene TRBJ1-1; no clear D gene. The CDR3 runs to 13 residues. CDR1 and CDR2 from the germline V gene are SGHTA and FQGNSA. V was trimmed by 1 base and J by 7 bases, leaving 10 bases between them. CDR3 residues: CASSLGGRNEAFF. The DNA of the CDR3 is TGTGCCAGCAGCTTAGGTGGGCGTAATGAAGCTTTCTTT.

The chain carries TRBV30 and TRBJ1-6; the match to TRBD1 covers 8 bases. The CDR3 consists of 13 residues. Germline CDR1 reads GTSNPN; CDR2 reads SVGIG (reference sequence). Germline trimming cut 8 bases from V and 6 bases from J; bases unmatched to any gene: 6. The CDR3: CAGQGASNSPLHF. The CDR3 DNA reads TGTGCCGGGCAGGGGGCTAGTAATTCACCCCTCCACTTT.

The sample holds one count of this clone. The DNA for the CDR3 is TGCGCCAGCAGCTGGGGCTCTGGGGGGAGGAACATGTATGGCTACACCTTC. Residues: CASSWGSGGRNMYGYTF. This chain joins TRBV5-1 and TRBJ1-2; weak D call: TRBD1 (5 bases). The CDR3 sequence is 17 residues long. Between the trimmed V and J ends, which lost 3 bases and 5 bases, there was a span of 23 bases. The germline V gene has CDR1 SGHRS and CDR2 YFSETQ.

This chain links TRBV6-5 with TRBJ2-7; TRBD1 is a possible D gene (6 bases). CDR3 length equals 13 residues. Germline V lookup: CDR1 MNHEY, CDR2 SVGAGI. With 4 bases removed from V and 3 bases from J, the gap between germline ends came to 10 bases. The CDR3 coding sequence is TGTGCCAGCAGTTCCCAACAGGGCTACGAGCAGTACGTC. Translation: CASSSQQGYEQYV.

The chain recombines TRBV5-1 with TRBJ2-1; 16 nucleotides agree with TRBD2. The germline gives CDR1 SGHRS, CDR2 YFSETQ. This CDR3 comprises 16 residues. V was clipped by 4 bases and J by 9 bases; unmatched bases: 7. In DNA, the CDR3 is TGCGCCAGCAGCAAGGGACTAGCGGGGGGGCGAGGTGAGCAGTTCTTC. It encodes CASSKGLAGGRGEQFF.

This clone was observed a few times. The chain is built from TRBV2 and TRBJ1-2; D uncertain. Trimming left V 6 bases short and J 5 bases short, with 10 bases between. Germline V gene sequence: CDR1 SNHLY, CDR2 FYNNEI. The CDR3 sequence is 12 residues long. The CDR3, as DNA: TGTGCCAGCAGCCCCGCGGGGTATGGCTACACCTTC. Its protein is CASSPAGYGYTF.

This sequence joins TRBV2 and TRBJ2-2, with a weak D call TRBD1 (5 bases). CDR3 length: 13 residues. With 5 bases removed from V and 7 bases from J, the gap between germline ends came to 11 bases. The germline V gene has CDR1 SNHLY and CDR2 FYNNEI. CDR3 sequence: CASSSRVGGELFF. The CDR3, as DNA: TGTGCCAGCAGTTCCAGGGTTGGCGGGGAGCTGTTTTTT.

This chain connects TRBV30 to TRBJ1-2, with D perhaps TRBD1 (5 bases). Germline assignment: CDR1 GTSNPN and CDR2 SVGIG (reference sequence). This CDR3 region has 13 residues. Trimming left V 3 bases short and J 4 bases short, with 12 bases between. This CDR3 reads CAWSMGPGYGYTF. For the CDR3, the DNA is TGTGCCTGGAGCATGGGGCCAGGCTATGGCTACACCTTC.

The CDR3: CASSLRSLSNEKLFF. DNA of the CDR3: TGTGCCAGCAGCTTGCGTAGTCTGAGTAATGAAAAACTGTTTTTT. This rearrangement joins TRBV5-5 to TRBJ1-4, with D unresolved. The CDR3 has 15 residues. Germline loops: CDR1 SGHKS, CDR2 YYEKEE (reference sequence). Trimming shortened V by 1 base and J by 4 bases, and 11 bases separated the two germline ends.

The chain carries TRBV29-1 and TRBJ2-1; weak D call: TRBD2 (7 bases). Trimming took off 6 bases at V and 7 bases at J, with 19 bases between the two ends. The CDR3 totals 14 residues. The germline gives CDR1 SQVTM, CDR2 ANQGSEA. Written as DNA, the CDR3 is TGCAGCGTCAGGGGAGGGGGGGTTGGGAATGAGCAGTTCTTC. It translates to CSVRGGGVGNEQFF.

CDR3 nucleotides: TGTGCCAGCAGCTTAGGCAGAACGAACAATGAGCAGTTCTTC. Translating gives CASSLGRTNNEQFF. The J gene is TRBJ2-1, the V gene TRBV7-2; the D is unclear. The CDR3 has 14 residues. CDR1 is SGHTA, CDR2 FQGNSA, per germline. V dropped 1 base and J dropped 5 bases, with 9 bases sitting between them. Complete variable domain (other parts from reference TRBV7-2 and TRBJ2-1): GAGVSQSPSNKVTEKGKDVELRCDPISGHTALYWYRQSLGQGLEFLIYFQGNSAPDKSGLPSDRFSAERTGGSVSTLTIQRTQQEDSAVYLCASSLGRTNNEQFFGPGTRLTVL.

The chain uses TRBV7-6 and TRBJ2-2, with 8 nucleotides matching TRBD1. The ends lost 5 bases at V and 1 base at J; junction bases unmatched: 6. The CDR3 sequence is 16 residues long. Germline CDR1 SGHVS, CDR2 FNYEAQ. CDR3 region: CASSPRTGLNTGELFF. For the CDR3, the DNA is TGTGCCAGCAGCCCACGGACAGGGCTGAACACCGGGGAGCTGTTTTTT.

This rearrangement joins TRBV7-3 to TRBJ1-1; D is unclear. The CDR3 consists of 13 residues. V lost 2 bases and J lost 3, with 7 bases in between. Germline V gives CDR1 SGHTA, CDR2 FQGTGA. This CDR3 is CASSLVSDTEAFF. The CDR3 DNA reads TGTGCCAGCAGCTTAGTTTCCGACACTGAAGCTTTCTTT.

V gene TRBV6-5 combines with J gene TRBJ2-7; a possible D gene is TRBD1 (5 bases). Germline V CDR1 and CDR2: MNHEY, SVGAGI. Trimming left V 4 bases short and J 4 bases short, with 11 bases between. The CDR3 is made up of 13 amino acids. The CDR3 DNA is TGTGCCAGCAGTTCCACAGGTTTTTACGAGCAGTACTTC. It yields the protein CASSSTGFYEQYF.